The clone carrying this TCR beta chain was seen only a few times. What it binds is unknown. The sample belongs to a study of cytomegalovirus exposure and HLA in healthy donors. Overall study results and limits: Cytomegalovirus association was assigned to about 150 TCR beta chains. Most observed TCR sequences were rare, whereas some public TCRs were detected in many donors. Later, an analysis found that TCR clusters from the first cohort tended to co-occur in the 95 to 150 validation repertoires. Diagnosis of cytomegalovirus status made by the classifier reportedly showed high specificity and sensitivity.

TCRdb's copy holds only in-frame clones and misses some; the assay was immunoSEQ multiplex PCR. This sample has roughly 250,000 clones, with around 86% found just once. From germline, CDR1 is LNHDA and CDR2 SQIVND (reference sequence). The V end was cut by 6 bases, the J end by 3 bases, with 15 bases between. The CDR3 totals 14 residues. The TCR originated in a woman younger than 45 in good health and CMV-seropositive. This chain uses TRBV19 with TRBJ2-7; tentatively, D is TRBD2 (6 bases). Sequenced material: PBMCs. The CDR3 loop is CASSDPGLRYEQYF. DNA of the CDR3: TGTGCCAGTAGCGATCCGGGACTGCGCTACGAGCAGTACTTC.